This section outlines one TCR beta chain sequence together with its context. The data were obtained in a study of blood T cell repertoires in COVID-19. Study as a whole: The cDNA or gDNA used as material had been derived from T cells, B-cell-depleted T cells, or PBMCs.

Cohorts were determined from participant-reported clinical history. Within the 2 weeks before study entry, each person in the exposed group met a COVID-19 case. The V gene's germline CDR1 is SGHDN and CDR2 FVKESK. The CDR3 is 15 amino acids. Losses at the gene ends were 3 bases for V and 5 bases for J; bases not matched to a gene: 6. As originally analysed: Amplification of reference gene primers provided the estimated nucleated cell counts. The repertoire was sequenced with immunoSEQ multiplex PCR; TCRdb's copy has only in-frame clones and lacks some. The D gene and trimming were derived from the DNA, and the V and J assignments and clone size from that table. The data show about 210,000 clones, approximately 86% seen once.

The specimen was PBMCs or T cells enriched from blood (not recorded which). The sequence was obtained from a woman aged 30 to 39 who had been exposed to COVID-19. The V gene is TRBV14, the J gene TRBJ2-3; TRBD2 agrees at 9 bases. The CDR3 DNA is TGTGCCAGCAGCCAGGGGACTAGCACGCTAGATACGCAGTATTTT. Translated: CASSQGTSTLDTQYF.